This T cell receptor (beta chain) was observed in a study of blood T cell repertoires in COVID-19. Study background: Samples representing acute and convalescent COVID-19 were sourced from the United States, Italy and Spain. Sources were T cells, B-cell-depleted T cells, or PBMCs; the material itself was cDNA or gDNA.

Original processing notes: Amplifying reference gene primers gave estimates of nucleated cell counts. Clones were sequenced by immunoSEQ multiplex PCR, and TCRdb holds only the in-frame ones, with some missing. For V, J and clone size, that table is used; D and trimming come from the DNA. The table lists hundreds of thousands of clones, about nine tenths of them singletons. V was shortened by 3 bases and J by 3 bases, with 10 bases between the two germline ends. The CDR3 runs to 14 residues. The germline CDR1 and CDR2 sequences are WNHNN and SYGVQD (reference sequence). This clone was observed a single time.

The sequence derives from a woman aged 30 to 39 with active or convalescent COVID-19. The specimen was peripheral blood. The chain uses TRBV10-1 and TRBJ2-3, with a tentative D call TRBD1 (6 bases). CDR3 protein: CASSERTVTDTQYF. The DNA of the CDR3 is TGCGCCAGCAGTGAAAGGACAGTTACAGATACGCAGTATTTT.